A selection of T cell receptor beta chains follows, all from one sample in a study of T cells in Graves' hyperthyroidism and ophthalmopathy. A single record per CDR3 protein comes from TCRdb applying MiXCR to the multiplex PCR reads. The sample records 530,000 or so distinct CDR3 sequences, about 45% being singletons. Material: peripheral blood or thyroid tissue (not recorded which). These receptors originate from a woman aged 18-29 years with Graves' hyperthyroidism. CDR3s include the opening cysteine and the closing phenylalanine or tryptophan. The D gene is left open where the match is weak. Expanded clones are given a class, and other clones once, few, many or no size at all.

J | D | V | size | CDR3
TRBJ1-4 | . | TRBV6-2/TRBV6-3 | . | CASSLPSGISGEKLFF
TRBJ2-1 | TRBD2 | TRBV2 | . | CASSPWRASGSYEQFF
TRBJ1-2 | . | TRBV29-1 | . | CSAGANYGYTF
TRBJ1-3 | TRBD1 | TRBV7-9 | . | CASTRGGTGVLRNTIYF
TRBJ2-7 | . | TRBV2 | . | CASSEQGLVSYEQYF
TRBJ2-5 | TRBD1 | TRBV10-3 | once | CAISTGQEETQYF
TRBJ2-6 | . | TRBV13 | many | CASSSSSGANVLTF
TRBJ1-1 | TRBD1 | TRBV12-3/TRBV12-4 | many | CASRTDRGNTEAFF
TRBJ2-6 | . | TRBV29-1 | . | CSVEGGQGANVLTF
TRBJ2-1 | . | TRBV19 | few | CASIGGVNNEQFF
TRBJ1-4 | TRBD1 | TRBV6-5 | many | CASSPDRLKLFF
TRBJ1-1 | . | TRBV20-1 | many | CSASNRIMNTEAFF
TRBJ2-5 | TRBD1 | TRBV7-9 | . | CASIRSGTEETQYF
TRBJ1-1 | TRBD1 | TRBV19 | . | CASSGSLRGSTEAFF
TRBJ1-1 | TRBD1 | TRBV27 | few | CASSLRDRDLMNTEAFF